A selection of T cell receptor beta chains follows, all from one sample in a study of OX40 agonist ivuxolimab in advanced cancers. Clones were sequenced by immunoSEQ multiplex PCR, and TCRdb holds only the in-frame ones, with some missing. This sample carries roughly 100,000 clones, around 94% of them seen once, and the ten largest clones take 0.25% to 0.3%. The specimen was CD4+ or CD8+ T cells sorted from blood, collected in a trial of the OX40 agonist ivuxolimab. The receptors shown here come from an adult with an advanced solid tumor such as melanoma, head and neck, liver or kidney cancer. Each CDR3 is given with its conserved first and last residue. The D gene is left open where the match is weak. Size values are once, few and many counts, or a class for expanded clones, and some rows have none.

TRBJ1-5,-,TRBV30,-,TGTGCCTGGAGTGTCGACAGCAATCAGCCCCAGCATTTT,CAWSVDSNQPQHF
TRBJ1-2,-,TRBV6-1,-,TGTGCCAGCAACCCCCCCCGGGGCCCCTATGGCTACACCTTC,CASNPPRGPYGYTF
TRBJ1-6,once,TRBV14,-,TGTGCCAGCAGCCAAGCCCAGGGGTGGATTTCACCCCTCCACTTT,CASSQAQGWISPLHF
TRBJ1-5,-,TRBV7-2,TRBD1,TGTGCCAGCAGCTTTTGGACAGGGCCCAATCAGCCCCAGCATTTT,CASSFWTGPNQPQHF
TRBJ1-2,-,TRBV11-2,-,TGTGCCAGCAGCTTAGGTGGAGGGTCTAACTATGGCTACACCTTC,CASSLGGGSNYGYTF
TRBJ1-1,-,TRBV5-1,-,TGCGCCAGCAGCTTGGCCGAGGGGGGTGGCACTGAAGCTTTCTTT,CASSLAEGGGTEAFF
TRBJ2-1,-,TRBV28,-,TGTGCCAGCAGTCCCCGGAATGAGCAGTTCTTC,CASSPRNEQFF
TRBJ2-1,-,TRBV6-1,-,TGTGCCAGCACCGCGACTAGCTCCTACAATGAGCAGTTCTTC,CASTATSSYNEQFF
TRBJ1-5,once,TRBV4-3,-,TGCGCCAGCAGCCAAGATCCAGGACGGGATCAGCCCCAGCATTTT,CASSQDPGRDQPQHF
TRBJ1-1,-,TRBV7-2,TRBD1,TGTGCCAGCAGCTTAGCGAGGGGGCGGACTGAAGCTTTCTTT,CASSLARGRTEAFF
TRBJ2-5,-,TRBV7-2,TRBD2,TGTGCCAGCAGCTACCTACTAGCGGGAGGGGTTGGAGAGACCCAGTACTTC,CASSYLLAGGVGETQYF
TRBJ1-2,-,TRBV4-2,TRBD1,TGTGCCAGCAGCCAGGTCTTAGGGGGGACAGGCGTCTATGGCTACACCTTC,CASSQVLGGTGVYGYTF
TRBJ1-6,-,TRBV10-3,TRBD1,TGTGCCATCACCTTGACAGGGGAGCCACCCCTCCACTTT,CAITLTGEPPLHF
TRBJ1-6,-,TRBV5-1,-,TGCGCCAGCAGCTTGGCGCAGGGTGATTCACCCCTCCACTTT,CASSLAQGDSPLHF
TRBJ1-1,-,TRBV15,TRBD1,TGTGCCACCAGCAGGGACAGGTCCACTGAAGCTTTCTTT,CATSRDRSTEAFF
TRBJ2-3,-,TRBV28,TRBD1,TGTGCCAGCAGCCGGACAGGCAGTTTCACAGATACGCAGTATTTT,CASSRTGSFTDTQYF
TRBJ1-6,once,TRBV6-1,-,TGTGCCAGCAGTACAACAAGTAATTCACCCCTCCACTTT,CASSTTSNSPLHF
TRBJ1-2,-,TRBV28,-,TGTGCCAGCAGTCACGGCTATGGCTACACCTTC,CASSHGYGYTF
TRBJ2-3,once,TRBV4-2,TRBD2,TGTGCCAGCAGCCAAGAGGAACTAGCGGGGGGAGGTACGCAGTATTTT,CASSQEELAGGGTQYF
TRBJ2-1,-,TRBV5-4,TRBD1,TGTGCCAGCAGCTTCAGCCCGGGACAGGGGGTAGATGAGCAGTTCTTC,CASSFSPGQGVDEQFF
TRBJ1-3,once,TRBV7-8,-,TGTGCCAGCAGCTCCCAGAACTCTGGAAACACCATATATTTT,CASSSQNSGNTIYF
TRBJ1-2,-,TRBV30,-,TGTGCCTGGAGCCGAGGACAGTTATATGGCTACACCTTC,CAWSRGQLYGYTF
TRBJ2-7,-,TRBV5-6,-,TGTGCCAGCAGCTCGGGACCGACCCTCTACGAGCAGTACTTC,CASSSGPTLYEQYF
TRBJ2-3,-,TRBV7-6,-,TGTGCCAGCAGCTTAGAAGGCACAGATACGCAGTATTTT,CASSLEGTDTQYF
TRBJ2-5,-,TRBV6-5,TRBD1,TGTGCCAGCAGTTACTCGACAGGGAATCGGGAGACCCAGTACTTC,CASSYSTGNRETQYF
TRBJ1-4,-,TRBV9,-,TGTGCCAGCAGTAGACGGATCACTGAAAAACTGTTTTTT,CASSRRITEKLFF
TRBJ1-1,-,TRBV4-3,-,TGCGCCAGCAGCCAAGGGGGACCTAAGCAGTGGTCTGAAGCTTTCTTT,CASSQGGPKQWSEAFF
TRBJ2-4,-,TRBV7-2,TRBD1,TGTGCCAGCAGTCAACAGGGGGCGGCCAAAAACATTCAGTACTTC,CASSQQGAAKNIQYF
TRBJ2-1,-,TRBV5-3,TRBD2,TGTGCCAGAAGCTCTCCTAGCGGGAGGGGACGCGACAATGAGCAGTTCTTC,CARSSPSGRGRDNEQFF
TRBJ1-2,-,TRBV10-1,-,TGCGCCAGCAGTGAAGGCTACACCTTC,CASSEGYTF
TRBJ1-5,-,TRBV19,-,TGTGCCAGTAGTCCCCAGGGTTATAGCAATCAGCCCCAGCATTTT,CASSPQGYSNQPQHF
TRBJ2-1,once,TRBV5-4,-,TGTGCCAGCAGCTCACGGGGGACGGGGCTCAATGAGCAGTTCTTC,CASSSRGTGLNEQFF
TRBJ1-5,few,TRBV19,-,TGTGCCAGTAGTGTCAATAGCAATCAGCCCCAGCATTTT,CASSVNSNQPQHF
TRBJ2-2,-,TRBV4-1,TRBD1,TGCGCCAGCAGCCGCACAGGGGCCGGGGAGCTGTTTTTT,CASSRTGAGELFF
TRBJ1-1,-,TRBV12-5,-,TGTGCTAGTGGTTCCGCCCCCGACGGTAACACTGAAGCTTTCTTT,CASGSAPDGNTEAFF
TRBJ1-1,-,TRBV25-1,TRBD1,TGTGCCAGCAGCGATACAGGGGTTGGAGACACTGAAGCTTTCTTT,CASSDTGVGDTEAFF
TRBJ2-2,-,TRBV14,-,TGTGCCAGCAGCCTCCTATCCACCGGGGAGCTGTTTTTT,CASSLLSTGELFF
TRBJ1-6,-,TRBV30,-,TGTGCCTGGAGCCGGGGGGGAAGCTCCTATAATTCACCCCTCCACTTT,CAWSRGGSSYNSPLHF
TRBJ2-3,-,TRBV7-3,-,TGTGCCAGCAGCCCCCAGGCGGTTAGCACAGATACGCAGTATTTT,CASSPQAVSTDTQYF
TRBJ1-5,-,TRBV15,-,TGTGCCACCAGCAGTGGGGGAGTTAATCAGCCCCAGCATTTT,CATSSGGVNQPQHF
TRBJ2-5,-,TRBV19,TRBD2,TGTGCCAGTAGTACTAGCGGTCAAGAGACCCAGTACTTC,CASSTSGQETQYF
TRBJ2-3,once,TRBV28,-,TGTGCCAGCAGTTTGGCAGATACGCAGTATTTT,CASSLADTQYF
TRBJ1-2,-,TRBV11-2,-,TGTGCCAGCGGGGGGCGGGGATCCCGTTATGGCTACACCTTC,CASGGRGSRYGYTF
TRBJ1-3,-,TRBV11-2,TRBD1,TGTGCCAGCAGCTTAGTCTTCGGACAGGGCCACACCATATATTTT,CASSLVFGQGHTIYF
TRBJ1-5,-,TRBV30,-,TGTGCCTGGAGCGAGGACACGGGGGGACCCCAGCATTTT,CAWSEDTGGPQHF
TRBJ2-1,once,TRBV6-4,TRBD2,TGTGCCAGCAACGGACTAGCGCCTCGGAATGAGCAGTTCTTC,CASNGLAPRNEQFF
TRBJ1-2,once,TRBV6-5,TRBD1,TGTGCCAGCAGCAAAACAGGGGACTTCTATGGCTACACCTTC,CASSKTGDFYGYTF
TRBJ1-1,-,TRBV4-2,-,TGTGCCAGCAGCCAAGAGTACCAGCAGAACACTGAAGCTTTCTTT,CASSQEYQQNTEAFF
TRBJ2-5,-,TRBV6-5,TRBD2,TGTGCCAGCATTGGGTCCGGGGGGGCCTGGGAGACCCAGTACTTC,CASIGSGGAWETQYF
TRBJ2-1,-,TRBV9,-,TGTGCCAGCAGCGTAGGGAGGGGACACAATGAGCAGTTCTTC,CASSVGRGHNEQFF
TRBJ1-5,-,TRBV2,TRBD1,TGTGCCAGCAGTGGACAGGGCCTGGATCAGCCCCAGCATTTT,CASSGQGLDQPQHF
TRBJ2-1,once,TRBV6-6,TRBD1,TGTGCCAGCAGTCCCGGGACAGGGAAAATCCATGAGCAGTTCTTC,CASSPGTGKIHEQFF